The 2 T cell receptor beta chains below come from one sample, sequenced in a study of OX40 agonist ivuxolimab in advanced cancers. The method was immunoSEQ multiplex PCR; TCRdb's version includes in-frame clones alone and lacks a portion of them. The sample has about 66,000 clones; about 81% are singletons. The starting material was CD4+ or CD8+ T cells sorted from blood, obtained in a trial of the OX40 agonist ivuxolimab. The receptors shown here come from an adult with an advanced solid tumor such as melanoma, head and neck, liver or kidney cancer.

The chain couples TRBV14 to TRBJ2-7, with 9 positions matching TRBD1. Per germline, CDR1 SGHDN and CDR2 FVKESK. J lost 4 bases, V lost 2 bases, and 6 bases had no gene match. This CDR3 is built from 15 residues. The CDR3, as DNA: TGTGCCAGCAGCCAAAGGGGGACAGGGCTATACGAGCAGTACTTC. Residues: CASSQRGTGLYEQYF.

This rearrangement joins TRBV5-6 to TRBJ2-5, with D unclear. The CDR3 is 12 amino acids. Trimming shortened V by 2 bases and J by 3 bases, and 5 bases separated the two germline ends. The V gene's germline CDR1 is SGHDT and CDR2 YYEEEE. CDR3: CASSLVEETQYF. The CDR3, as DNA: TGTGCCAGCAGCTTAGTAGAAGAGACCCAGTACTTC.